The present entry profiles one T cell receptor beta chain with its context. As originally analysed: Scientists estimated how many nucleated cells there were by amplifying reference gene primers. Only in-frame clones appear in the TCRdb table, and some are missing; sequencing was by immunoSEQ multiplex PCR. V, J and clone size derive from that table, while D and trimming were established from the DNA sequence. The table shows more than 55,000 clones, with about 70% occurring only once. Germline V lookup: CDR1 WSHSY, CDR2 SAAADI. The length of the CDR3 is 16 residues. Trimming took off 7 bases at V and 4 bases at J, with 22 bases between the two ends. The source of the sample is a study of blood T cell repertoires in COVID-19. Study information: Material from acute and convalescent COVID-19 was sourced from the United States, Italy and Spain. PBMCs, B-cell-depleted T cells, or T cells were the source of the cDNA or gDNA that made up the material.

The sample consisted of peripheral blood. This TCR derives from a woman in her seventies with acute or convalescent COVID-19. The J gene is TRBJ1-1, the V gene TRBV10-2, with D possibly matching TRBD1 (6 bases). The CDR3 protein is CASIRGYTGLSTEAFF. The CDR3 bases are TGCGCCAGCATTCGCGGCTACACAGGGTTAAGCACTGAAGCTTTCTTT.